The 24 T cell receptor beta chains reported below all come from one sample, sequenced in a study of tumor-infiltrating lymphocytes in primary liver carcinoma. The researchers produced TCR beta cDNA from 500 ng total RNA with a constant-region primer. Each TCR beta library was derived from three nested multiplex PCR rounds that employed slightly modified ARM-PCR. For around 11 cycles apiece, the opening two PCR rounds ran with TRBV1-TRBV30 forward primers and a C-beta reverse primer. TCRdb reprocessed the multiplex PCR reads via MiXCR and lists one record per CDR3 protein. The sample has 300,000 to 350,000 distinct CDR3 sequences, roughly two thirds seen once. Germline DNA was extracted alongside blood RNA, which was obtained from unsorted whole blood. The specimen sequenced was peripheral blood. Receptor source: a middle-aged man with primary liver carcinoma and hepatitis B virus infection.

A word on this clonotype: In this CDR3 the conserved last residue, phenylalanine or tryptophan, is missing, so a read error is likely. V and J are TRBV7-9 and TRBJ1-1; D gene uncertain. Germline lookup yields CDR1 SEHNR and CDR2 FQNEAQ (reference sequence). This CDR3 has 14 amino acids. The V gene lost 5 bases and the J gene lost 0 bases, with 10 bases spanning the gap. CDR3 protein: CASSLGGVNTEAFY. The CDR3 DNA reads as TGTGCCAGCAGCCTGGGTGGGGTGAACACTGAAGCTTTCTAT.

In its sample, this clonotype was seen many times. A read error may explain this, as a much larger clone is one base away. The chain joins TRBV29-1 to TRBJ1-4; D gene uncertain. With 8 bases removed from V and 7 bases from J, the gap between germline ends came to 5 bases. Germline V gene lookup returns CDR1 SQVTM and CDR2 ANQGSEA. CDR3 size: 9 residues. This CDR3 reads CSLGEKLFF. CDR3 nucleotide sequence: TGCAGCCTAGGTGAAAAACTGTTTTTT.

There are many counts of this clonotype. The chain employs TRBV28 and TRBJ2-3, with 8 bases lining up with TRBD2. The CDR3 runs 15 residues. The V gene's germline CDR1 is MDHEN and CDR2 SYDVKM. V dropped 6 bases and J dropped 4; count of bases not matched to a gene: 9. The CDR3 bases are TGTGCCAGCAGCACAGCGGGAGTCGAGTCAGATACGCAGTATTTT. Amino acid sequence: CASSTAGVESDTQYF.

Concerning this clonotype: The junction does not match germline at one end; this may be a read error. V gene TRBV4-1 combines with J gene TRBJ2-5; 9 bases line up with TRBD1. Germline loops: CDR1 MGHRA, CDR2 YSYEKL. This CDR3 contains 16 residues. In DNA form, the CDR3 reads TGCGCAAGCAGCCTAGGGTTGGGACAGGGCCAAGAGACCCAGTACTTC. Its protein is CASSLGLGQGQETQYF.

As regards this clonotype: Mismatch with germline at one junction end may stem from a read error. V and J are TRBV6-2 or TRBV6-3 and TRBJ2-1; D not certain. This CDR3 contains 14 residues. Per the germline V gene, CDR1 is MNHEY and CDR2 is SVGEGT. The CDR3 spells CASSYSDLGNEKFF. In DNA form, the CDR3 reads TGTGCCAGCAGTTACTCCGACCTCGGAAATGAGAAGTTCTTC.

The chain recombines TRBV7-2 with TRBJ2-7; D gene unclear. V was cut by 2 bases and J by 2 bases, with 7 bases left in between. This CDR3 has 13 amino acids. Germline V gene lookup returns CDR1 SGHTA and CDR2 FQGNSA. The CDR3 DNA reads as TGTGCCAGCAGCTTATCAATAACCTACGAGCAGTACTTC. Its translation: CASSLSITYEQYF. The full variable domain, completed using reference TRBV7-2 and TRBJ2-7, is GAGVSQSPSNKVTEKGKDVELRCDPISGHTALYWYRQSLGQGLEFLIYFQGNSAPDKSGLPSDRFSAERTGGSVSTLTIQRTQQEDSAVYLCASSLSITYEQYFGPGTRLTVT.

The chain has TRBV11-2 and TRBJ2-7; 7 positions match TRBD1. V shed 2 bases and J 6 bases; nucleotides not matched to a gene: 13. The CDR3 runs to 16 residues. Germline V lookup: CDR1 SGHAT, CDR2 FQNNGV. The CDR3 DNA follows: TGTGCCAGCAGCTTATTTTCCGGAAAGGGGGCTTCCGAGCAGTACTTC. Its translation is CASSLFSGKGASEQYF. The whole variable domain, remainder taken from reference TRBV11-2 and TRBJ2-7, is EAGVAQSPRYKIIEKRQSVAFWCNPISGHATLYWYQQILGQGPKLLIQFQNNGVVDDSQLPKDRFSAERLKGVDSTLKIQPAKLEDSAVYLCASSLFSGKGASEQYFGPGTRLTVT.

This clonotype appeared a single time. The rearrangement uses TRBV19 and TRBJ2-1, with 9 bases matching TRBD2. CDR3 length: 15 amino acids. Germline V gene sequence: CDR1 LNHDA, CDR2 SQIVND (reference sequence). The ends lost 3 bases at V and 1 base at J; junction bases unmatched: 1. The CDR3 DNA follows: TGTGCCAGTAGTATGGCGGGAGGGTCCTACAATGAGCAGTTCTTC. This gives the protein CASSMAGGSYNEQFF. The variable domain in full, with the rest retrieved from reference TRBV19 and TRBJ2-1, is DGGITQSPKYLFRKEGQNVTLSCEQNLNHDAMYWYRQDPGQGLRLIYYSQIVNDFQKGDIAEGYSVSREKKESFPLTVTSAQKNPTAFYLCASSMAGGSYNEQFFGPGTRLTVL.

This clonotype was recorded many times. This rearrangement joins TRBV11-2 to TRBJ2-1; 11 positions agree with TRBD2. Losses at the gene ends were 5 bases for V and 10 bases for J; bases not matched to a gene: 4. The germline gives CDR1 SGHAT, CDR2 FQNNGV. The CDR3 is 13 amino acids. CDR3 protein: CASSAGLAVEQFF. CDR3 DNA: TGTGCCAGCAGCGCGGGACTAGCGGTAGAGCAGTTCTTC.

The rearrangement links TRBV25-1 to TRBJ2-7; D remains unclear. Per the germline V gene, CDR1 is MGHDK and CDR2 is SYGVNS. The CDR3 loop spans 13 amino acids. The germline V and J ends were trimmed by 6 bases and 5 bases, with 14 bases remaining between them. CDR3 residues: CASSTIEVDEQYF. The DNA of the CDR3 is TGTGCCAGCAGCACTATCGAAGTGGACGAGCAGTACTTC.

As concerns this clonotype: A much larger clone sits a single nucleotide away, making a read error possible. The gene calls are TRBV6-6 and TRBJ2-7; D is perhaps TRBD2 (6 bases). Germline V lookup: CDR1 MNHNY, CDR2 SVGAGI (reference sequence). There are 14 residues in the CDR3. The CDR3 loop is CASSYLGLSYERYF. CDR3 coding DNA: TGTGCCAGCAGTTACCTGGGACTCTCCTACGAGCGGTACTTC.

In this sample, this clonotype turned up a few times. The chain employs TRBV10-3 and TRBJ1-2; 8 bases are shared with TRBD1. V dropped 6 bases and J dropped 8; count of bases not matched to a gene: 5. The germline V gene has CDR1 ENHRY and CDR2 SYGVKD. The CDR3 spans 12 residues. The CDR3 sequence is CAIRRQGQGYTF. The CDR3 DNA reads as TGTGCCATCAGGAGACAGGGGCAAGGCTACACCTTC.

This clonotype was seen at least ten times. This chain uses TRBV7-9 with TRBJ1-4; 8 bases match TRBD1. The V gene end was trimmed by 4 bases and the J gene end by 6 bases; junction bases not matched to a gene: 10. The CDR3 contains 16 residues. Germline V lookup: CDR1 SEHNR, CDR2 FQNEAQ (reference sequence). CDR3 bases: TGTGCCAGCAGCTCCCCCTCGGACAGGGTTGATGAAAAACTGTTTTTT. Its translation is CASSSPSDRVDEKLFF.

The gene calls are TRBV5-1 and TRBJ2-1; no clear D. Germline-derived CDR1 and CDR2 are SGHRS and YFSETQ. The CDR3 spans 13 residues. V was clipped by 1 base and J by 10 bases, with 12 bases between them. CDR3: CASSLPVSGEQFF. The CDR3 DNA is TGCGCCAGCAGCTTGCCAGTGTCCGGGGAGCAGTTCTTC.

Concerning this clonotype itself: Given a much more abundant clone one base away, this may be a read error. DNA for the CDR3: TGTGCCAGGAGCCCCGGAGGGATAGCCAACAATGAGCAGTTCTTC. This codes for CARSPGGIANNEQFF. The J gene is TRBJ2-1, the V gene TRBV5-4, with D perhaps matching TRBD2 (6 bases). The CDR3 has 15 amino acids. Between the trimmed V and J ends, which lost 8 bases and 5 bases, there was a span of 20 bases. CDR1 is SGHNT, CDR2 YYREEE, per germline (reference sequence).

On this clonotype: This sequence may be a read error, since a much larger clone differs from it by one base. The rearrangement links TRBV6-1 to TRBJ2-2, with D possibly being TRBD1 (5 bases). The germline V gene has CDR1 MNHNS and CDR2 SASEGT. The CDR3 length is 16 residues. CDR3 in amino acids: CASSHHGAMNNGELFF. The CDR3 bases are TGTGCCAGCAGCCACCATGGGGCGATGAACAACGGGGAGCTGTTTTTT.

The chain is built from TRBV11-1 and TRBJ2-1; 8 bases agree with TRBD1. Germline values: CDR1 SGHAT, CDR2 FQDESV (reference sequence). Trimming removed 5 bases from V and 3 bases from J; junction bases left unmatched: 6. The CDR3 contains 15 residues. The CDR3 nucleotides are TGTGCCAGCAGCCTCGGGACAGGAATCTACAATGAGCAGTTCTTC. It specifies CASSLGTGIYNEQFF. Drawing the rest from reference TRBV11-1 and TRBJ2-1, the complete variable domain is EAEVAQSPRYKITEKSQAVAFWCDPISGHATLYWYRQILGQGPELLVQFQDESVVDDSQLPKDRFSAERLKGVDSTLKIQPAELGDSAMYLCASSLGTGIYNEQFFGPGTRLTVL.

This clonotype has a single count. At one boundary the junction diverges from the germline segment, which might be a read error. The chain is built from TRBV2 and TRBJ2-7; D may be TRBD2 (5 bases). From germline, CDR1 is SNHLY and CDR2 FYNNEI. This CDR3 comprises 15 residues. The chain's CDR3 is CASRGDAFSHYELYF. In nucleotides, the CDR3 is TGTGCCAGCAGGGGAGACGCCTTCAGTCACTACGAGCTGTACTTC.

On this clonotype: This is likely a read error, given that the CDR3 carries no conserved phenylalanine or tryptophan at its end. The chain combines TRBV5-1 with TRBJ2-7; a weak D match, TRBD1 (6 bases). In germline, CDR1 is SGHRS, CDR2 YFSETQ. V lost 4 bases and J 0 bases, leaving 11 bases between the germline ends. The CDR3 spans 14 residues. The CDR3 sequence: CASSIRDTSYEQYS. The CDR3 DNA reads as TGCGCCAGCAGCATCCGGGACACCTCCTACGAGCAGTACTCC.

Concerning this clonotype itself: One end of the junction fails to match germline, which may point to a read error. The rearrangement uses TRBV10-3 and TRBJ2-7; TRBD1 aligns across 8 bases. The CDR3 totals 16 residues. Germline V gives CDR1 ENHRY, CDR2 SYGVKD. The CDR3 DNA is TGTGCCATCAGTGAGTCCCTCTTCCAGGGGGCCGGGGAGCGGTACTTC. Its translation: CAISESLFQGAGERYF.

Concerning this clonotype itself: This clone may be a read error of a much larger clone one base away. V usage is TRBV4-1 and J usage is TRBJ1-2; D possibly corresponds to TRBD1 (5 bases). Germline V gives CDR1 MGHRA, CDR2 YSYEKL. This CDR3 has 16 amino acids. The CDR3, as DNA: TGCGCCAGCAGCCAGTCTTATGAGTTGTCGGGGGACGGCTACAACTTC. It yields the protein CASSQSYELSGDGYNF.

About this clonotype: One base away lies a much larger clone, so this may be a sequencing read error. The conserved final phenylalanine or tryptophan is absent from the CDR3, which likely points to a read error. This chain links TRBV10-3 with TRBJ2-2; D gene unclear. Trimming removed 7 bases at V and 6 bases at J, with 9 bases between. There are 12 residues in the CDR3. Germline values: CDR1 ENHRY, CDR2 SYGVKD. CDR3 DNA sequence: TGTGCCATCAAGGAGAGCGCCGGGGAGCTGTTTTTA. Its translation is CAIKESAGELFL.

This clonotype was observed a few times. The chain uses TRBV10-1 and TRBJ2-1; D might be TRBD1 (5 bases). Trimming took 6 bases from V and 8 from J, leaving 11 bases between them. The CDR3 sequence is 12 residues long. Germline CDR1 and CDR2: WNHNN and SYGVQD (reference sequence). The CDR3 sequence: CASSQGRDEQFF. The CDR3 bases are TGCGCCAGCAGCCAGGGTCGGGATGAGCAGTTCTTC.

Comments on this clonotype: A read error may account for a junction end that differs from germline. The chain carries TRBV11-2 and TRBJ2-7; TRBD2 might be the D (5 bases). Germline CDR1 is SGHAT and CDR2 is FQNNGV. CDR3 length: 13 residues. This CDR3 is CVSSLGLNYEQYF. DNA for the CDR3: TGTGTCAGCAGCTTAGGACTGAACTACGAGCAGTACTTC.